Reported below is one T cell receptor beta chain. Its specificity is unknown. The method was immunoSEQ multiplex PCR; TCRdb's version includes in-frame clones alone and lacks a portion of them. The sample records a few hundred thousand clones, roughly 90% being singletons. Germline V gene data show CDR1 as SGHRS and CDR2 as YFSETQ. The V and J ends lost 4 bases and 4 bases, in that order; junction bases with no gene match: 7. The CDR3 loop spans 14 amino acids. The donors were part of the validation cohort of fewer than 150 subjects. That cohort was separate from the first cohort, which comprised about 670 subjects. These data belong to a study of cytomegalovirus exposure and HLA in healthy donors. Study-wide results and caveats: Among TCR sequences, most were rare, though some public TCRs appeared in many donors. A few chains tied to CMV proved CMV antigen-specific in vitro. Reports showed the classifier diagnosing cytomegalovirus status with high specificity and sensitivity.

The sequence derives from a woman between 18 and 30 years old in good health and CMV-seronegative. The specimen was PBMCs. J is TRBJ2-7 and V is TRBV5-1, with 8 bases matching TRBD1. The DNA for the CDR3 is TGCGCCAGCAGCCTTCGGACAGGGAGGTACGAGCAGTACTTC. This encodes CASSLRTGRYEQYF.